The TCR beta chain described here comes from a study of shared clonotypes between healthy human individuals. Findings and caveats of the study: Rarefaction indicated that sorted-subset sequencing remained incomplete although depth was large.

Germline-derived CDR1 and CDR2 are MNHNS and SASEGT. The V gene end was trimmed by 7 bases and the J gene end by 6 bases; junction bases not matched to a gene: 14. There are 15 residues in the CDR3. Concerning this clone: The antigen is undetermined.

The data were produced by immunoSEQ multiplex PCR, yet TCRdb's version contains in-frame clones alone and is incomplete. The table lists 2,500,000 or so clones, approximately 92% of them singletons, with under 0.15% in the top ten. This receptor was identified in a man between 18 and 29 years old in good health. The source material was naive CD4+ T cells sorted from blood. The sample's subset: CD45RA+ positively selected. The V call is TRBV6-1, the J call TRBJ1-1; 7 bases fit TRBD1. The CDR3 reads CASKEEGAGGPEAFF. DNA of the CDR3: TGTGCCAGCAAAGAGGAGGGGGCTGGGGGACCTGAAGCTTTCTTT.